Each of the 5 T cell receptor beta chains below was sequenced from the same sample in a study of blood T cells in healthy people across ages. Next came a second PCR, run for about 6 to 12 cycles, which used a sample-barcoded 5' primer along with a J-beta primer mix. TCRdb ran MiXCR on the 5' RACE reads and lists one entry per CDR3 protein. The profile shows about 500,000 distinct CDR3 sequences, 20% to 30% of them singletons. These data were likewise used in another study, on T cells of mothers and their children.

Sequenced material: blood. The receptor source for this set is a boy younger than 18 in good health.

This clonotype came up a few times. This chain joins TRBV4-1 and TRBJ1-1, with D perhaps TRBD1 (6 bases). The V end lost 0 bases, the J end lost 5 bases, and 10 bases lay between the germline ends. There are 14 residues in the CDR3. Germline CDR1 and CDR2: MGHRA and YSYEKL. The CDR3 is CASSQDGGRTEAFF. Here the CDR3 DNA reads TGCGCCAGCAGCCAAGACGGGGGGCGGACTGAAGCTTTCTTT.

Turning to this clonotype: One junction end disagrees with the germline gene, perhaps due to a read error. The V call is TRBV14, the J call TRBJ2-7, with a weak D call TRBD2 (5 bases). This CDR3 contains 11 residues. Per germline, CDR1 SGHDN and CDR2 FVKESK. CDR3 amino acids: CASGPGYDQYF. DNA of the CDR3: TGTGCCAGCGGCCCGGGATACGATCAGTACTTC.

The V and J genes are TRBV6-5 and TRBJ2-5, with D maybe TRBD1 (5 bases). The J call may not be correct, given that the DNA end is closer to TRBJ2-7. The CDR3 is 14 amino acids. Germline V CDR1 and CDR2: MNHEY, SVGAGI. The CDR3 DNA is TGTGCCAGCAGTTCCCTCAAAGGGGTTTACGAGCAGTACTTC. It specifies CASSSLKGVYEQYF.

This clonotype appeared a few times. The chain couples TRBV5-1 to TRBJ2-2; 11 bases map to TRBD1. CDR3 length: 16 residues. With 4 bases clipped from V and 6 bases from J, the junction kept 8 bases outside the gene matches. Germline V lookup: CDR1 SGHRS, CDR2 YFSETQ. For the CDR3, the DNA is TGCGCCAGCAGCCCGACTGGACAGGGGGCAGCCGGGGAGCTGTTTTTT. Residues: CASSPTGQGAAGELFF.

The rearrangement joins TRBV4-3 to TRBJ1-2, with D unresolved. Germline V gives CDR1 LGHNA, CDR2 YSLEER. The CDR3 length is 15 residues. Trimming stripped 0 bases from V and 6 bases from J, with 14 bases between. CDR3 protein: CASSQDRALWDGYTF. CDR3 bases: TGCGCCAGCAGCCAAGACCGGGCCCTCTGGGATGGCTACACCTTC.